Listed below are T cell receptor beta chains from one sample, sequenced in a study of shared clonotypes between healthy human individuals. Assay: immunoSEQ multiplex PCR; the TCRdb copy retains only in-frame clones and omits some. The data hold some 550,000 clones, with almost 97% observed a single time. The sample comprised naive CD4+ T cells sorted from blood. These receptors were obtained from a woman between 25 and 40 years old in good health. Both conserved end residues are part of each CDR3. D genes are given only for firm matches. Clone sizes are given selectively: once, few, many, or a class where the clone is expanded.

d_call | j_call | cdr3_length | clone_size | v_call | cdr3_nt | cdr3_aa
TRBD2 | TRBJ2-1 | 15 | NA | TRBV6-5 | TGTGCCAGCAGGAGCGGGGCGAGCTCCTACAATGAGCAGTTCTTC | CASRSGASSYNEQFF
NA | TRBJ1-1 | 16 | NA | TRBV18 | TGTGCCAGCTCCCCCAGTATGGGAGGGAAGGGGACTGAAGCTTTCTTT | CASSPSMGGKGTEAFF
NA | TRBJ1-1 | 15 | NA | TRBV29-1 | TGCAGCGTTGAATGGGCCCCCCGGAGGAGCACTGAAGCTTTCTTT | CSVEWAPRRSTEAFF
NA | TRBJ2-7 | 13 | NA | TRBV6-1 | TGTGCCAGCAGTGGTGGACAGTCCTACGAGCAGTACTTC | CASSGGQSYEQYF
NA | TRBJ1-5 | 17 | NA | TRBV4-2 | TGTGCCAGCAGCCAAACGGGGGGGCCAGATAGCAATCAGCCCCAGCATTTT | CASSQTGGPDSNQPQHF
TRBD2 | TRBJ2-7 | 14 | NA | TRBV2 | TGTGCCAGCGCCACTCATCGGGAGGGGAGTGAGCAGTACTTC | CASATHREGSEQYF
TRBD1 | TRBJ1-2 | 15 | NA | TRBV2 | TGTGCCAGCAGCCATGCTGGGGGACAGGAATTTGGCTACACCTTC | CASSHAGGQEFGYTF
NA | TRBJ2-5 | 13 | NA | TRBV30 | TGTGCCTGGAGTCGGGGCTGGGAGGAGACCCAGTACTTC | CAWSRGWEETQYF
NA | TRBJ2-7 | 14 | NA | TRBV6-1 | TGTGCCAGTTCCGGCCAGGCGGGCTCCTACGAGCAGTACTTC | CASSGQAGSYEQYF
TRBD2 | TRBJ2-3 | 14 | NA | TRBV7-2 | TGTGCCATACTAGCGGGAGGCAGCACAGATACGCAGTATTTT | CAILAGGSTDTQYF
NA | TRBJ2-7 | 17 | NA | TRBV21-1 | TGTGCCAGCAGCAAAGTTTCGGCTTCCCCCCTGAACTACGAGCAGTACTTC | CASSKVSASPLNYEQYF
TRBD1 | TRBJ1-5 | 16 | NA | TRBV5-1 | TGCGCCAGCAGCATCGGGACAGGGAATAGCAATCAGCCCCAGCATTTT | CASSIGTGNSNQPQHF
TRBD2 | TRBJ2-7 | 18 | NA | TRBV27 | TGTGCCAGCAGCCCCACTCCCCCGGCGGGAGGGCCCTCCTACGAGCAGTACTTC | CASSPTPPAGGPSYEQYF
NA | TRBJ2-7 | 14 | NA | TRBV11-1 | TGTGCCAGCAGCTTAGCCCTCGACCACTACGAGCAGTACTTC | CASSLALDHYEQYF
TRBD2 | TRBJ2-1 | 20 | NA | TRBV14 | TGTGCCAGCAGCCAAGTGTATTGGACTAGCGGGCTATCTGCCTACAATGAGCAGTTCTTC | CASSQVYWTSGLSAYNEQFF
NA | TRBJ2-2 | 13 | once | TRBV5-6 | TGTGCCAGCAGCCCGCCCTCTGCCGGGGAGCTGTTTTTT | CASSPPSAGELFF
NA | TRBJ1-5 | 11 | NA | TRBV6-1 | TGTGCCAGCAGCGTCGAACAGCCCCAGCATTTT | CASSVEQPQHF
NA | TRBJ1-4 | 15 | NA | TRBV10-2 | TGCGCCAGCATCCCACGACTTGCAACTAATGAAAAACTGTTTTTT | CASIPRLATNEKLFF
NA | TRBJ1-1 | 10 | NA | TRBV28 | TGTGCCAGCAGGTCCACTCAAGCTTTCTTT | CASRSTQAFF
NA | TRBJ1-2 | 15 | NA | TRBV6-4 | TGTGCCAGCAGTGAAAGGACAGTCAAGCCCTATGGCTACACCTTC | CASSERTVKPYGYTF
TRBD2 | TRBJ2-2 | 17 | once | TRBV19 | TGTGCCAGTAGTCGAAAAACTAGCGGGAGTAGCACCGGGGAGCTGTTTTTT | CASSRKTSGSSTGELFF
NA | TRBJ1-2 | 14 | NA | TRBV28 | TGTGCCAGCAGTACAGCCGGGAACTACTATGGCTACACCTTC | CASSTAGNYYGYTF
NA | TRBJ1-2 | 10 | NA | TRBV29-1 | TGCAGCGTTGGGGGGCCTGGCTACACCTTC | CSVGGPGYTF